This T cell receptor (beta chain) was sequenced for a study of T cell repertoires in cytomegalovirus infection. In its sample, this clonotype was seen a few times. This CDR3 contains 13 residues. The V end was cut by 7 bases, the J end by 9 bases, with 19 bases between. In germline, CDR1 is SGHRS, CDR2 YFSETQ. One entry per CDR3 protein, called by TCRdb with MiXCR from the reads. The profile shows 200,000 to 300,000 distinct CDR3 sequences, roughly 15% of them singletons. The sequence derives from a human donor in good health (CMV status not recorded). Some clones in this sample may be carry-over from other donors' samples. V gene TRBV5-1 combines with J gene TRBJ1-2; no clear D. Sequencing input: PBMCs. The CDR3 spells CASPLGVANRYTF. CDR3 nucleotide sequence: TGCGCCAGCCCTCTCGGAGTGGCCAACCGCTACACCTTC.